This T cell receptor beta chain was observed in a study of blood T cell repertoires in COVID-19. For the study at large: T cells, B-cell-depleted T cells, or PBMCs provided the cDNA or gDNA that served as material.

Seattle's cohort entered during active infection and was followed longitudinally. Original data processing: Using reference gene primer amplification, nucleated cell counts were estimated. Profiled with immunoSEQ multiplex PCR; TCRdb holds only in-frame clones, not every one. The D gene and trimming were derived from the DNA, and the V and J assignments and clone size from that table. The table records around 61,000 clones, 80% to 90% of them present only once. Germline trimming cut 2 bases from V and 2 bases from J; bases unmatched to any gene: 9. Germline V gives CDR1 KGHSH, CDR2 LQKENI. This CDR3 contains 17 residues.

Input material: peripheral blood. The clonotype comes from a woman aged 60-70 years with COVID-19, enrolled during active disease. The chain is built from TRBV18 and TRBJ2-3; the match to TRBD2 covers 8 bases. The CDR3 DNA sequence: TGTGCCAGCTCACCAAGGGTGGCGGGAGGCCTCACAGATACGCAGTATTTT. Its translation: CASSPRVAGGLTDTQYF.